This T cell receptor (beta chain) was recorded in a study of metastatic and nonmetastatic thyroid tumors. A remark on this clone: A read error may account for a junction end that differs from germline.

All patients were untreated before thyroid surgery. With MiXCR, TCRdb reprocessed the PCR reads. The table shows over 10,000 clones, with roughly a quarter occurring only once. CDR3 length: 13 amino acids. The germline V gene encodes CDR1 SGHRS and CDR2 YFSETQ. The sample was tumor tissue. The rearrangement uses TRBV5-1 and TRBJ2-7, with D unclear. This receptor was identified in a female donor with papillary thyroid cancer or a benign thyroid nodule (not recorded which). Some clones in this sample may be carry-over from other donors' samples. CDR3 region: CDSSRPKWSEQYF. CDR3 DNA sequence: TGCGACAGCAGCCGTCCAAAGTGGTCCGAGCAGTACTTC.